This is a list of T cell receptor beta chains from one sample in a study of Ad26.COV2.S vaccination and SARS-CoV-2 variants. Sequencing used immunoSEQ multiplex PCR; TCRdb keeps in-frame clones, though not all of them. The repertoire includes roughly 380,000 clones, about 90% of them detected once, and 3.9% sits in the top ten. This specimen consisted of peripheral blood, obtained after recovery from COVID-19. The source is a human donor who had recovered from COVID-19. The CDR3 runs from the conserved cysteine through the conserved F or W. The order of the fields is J gene, V gene, D gene, clone size, CDR3 protein, CDR3 DNA. D genes are given only for firm matches. Clone size is stated in some rows and not others, as once, few, many or a class when expanded.

TRBJ2-3	TRBV27	.	.	CASFPVGVPDTQYF	TGTGCCAGCTTCCCCGTCGGGGTCCCAGATACGCAGTATTTT
TRBJ2-7	TRBV11-2	TRBD1	once	CASSPGRTGGGGEQYF	TGTGCCAGCAGCCCAGGCCGGACAGGGGGGGGTGGCGAGCAGTACTTC
TRBJ2-3	TRBV11-3	.	.	CASSLTDTQYF	TGTGCCAGCAGCTTGACAGATACGCAGTATTTT
TRBJ2-5	TRBV14	.	.	CASSQAAGARLARETQYF	TGTGCCAGCAGCCAAGCCGCGGGGGCGCGCCTCGCTAGGGAGACCCAGTACTTC
TRBJ1-5	TRBV6-6	.	.	CASSQLRGFGGNQPQHF	TGTGCCAGCAGTCAACTCCGGGGCTTTGGCGGAAATCAGCCCCAGCATTTT
TRBJ2-2	TRBV12-3/TRBV12-4	.	.	CASRTGLGELFF	TGTGCCAGCAGGACGGGGCTCGGGGAGCTGTTTTTT
TRBJ1-1	TRBV2	.	.	CASSEPGRTEAFF	TGTGCCAGCAGTGAACCAGGGAGGACTGAAGCTTTCTTT
TRBJ1-6	TRBV5-1	TRBD1	.	CASSLAGTGRSPLHF	TGCGCCAGCAGCTTGGCCGGGACAGGGAGATCACCCCTCCACTTT
TRBJ2-1	TRBV6-1	.	few	CASSERSLDEQFF	TGTGCCAGCAGTGAAAGAAGCTTGGATGAGCAGTTCTTC
TRBJ2-1	TRBV5-1	TRBD2	.	CASSGRTSGGVEQFF	TGCGCCAGCAGCGGGAGGACTAGCGGGGGGGTTGAGCAGTTCTTC
TRBJ2-1	TRBV9	.	.	CASSVQGNEQFF	TGTGCCAGCAGCGTGCAGGGCAATGAGCAGTTCTTC
TRBJ2-7	TRBV6-5	TRBD1	.	CASRGQGGSEQYF	TGTGCCAGCAGGGGACAGGGCGGGTCCGAGCAGTACTTC
TRBJ1-6	TRBV4-1	.	.	CASSPRDSNSPLHF	TGCGCCAGCAGCCCCCGGGACTCGAATTCACCCCTCCACTTT
TRBJ2-2	TRBV2	TRBD1	.	CASQTGTGGTGELFF	TGTGCCAGCCAGACAGGGACAGGGGGGACCGGGGAGCTGTTTTTT
TRBJ2-7	TRBV7-9	.	.	CASSSDSRSYEQYF	TGTGCCAGCAGCTCGGACAGCCGCTCCTACGAGCAGTACTTC
TRBJ1-1	TRBV10-2	.	.	CASSALDIPEAFF	TGCGCCAGCAGTGCCCTAGACATTCCTGAAGCTTTCTTT
TRBJ1-6	TRBV11-2	.	.	CASSLVENSPLHF	TGTGCCAGCAGCTTAGTAGAGAATTCACCCCTCCACTTT
TRBJ2-2	TRBV19	.	.	CASSIMLGYDTGELFF	TGTGCCAGTAGTATTATGTTAGGGTACGACACCGGGGAGCTGTTTTTT
TRBJ1-6	TRBV6-5	TRBD1	.	CASSYQTGGFSPLHF	TGTGCCAGCAGTTACCAGACAGGGGGATTTTCACCCCTCCACTTT
TRBJ2-2	TRBV6-2/TRBV6-3	.	.	CASSYVRGLTGELFF	TGTGCCAGCAGTTACGTTAGGGGACTTACCGGGGAGCTGTTTTTT